This T cell receptor (beta chain) comes out of a study of vaccination and CD4 T cells after COVID-19. The overall study: According to the study, participants were given two doses of BNT162b2 or mRNA-1273 vaccine. Overlapping spike peptides served as the stimulus for the cells. These peptides came from SARS-CoV-2 and from the common cold coronaviruses HCoV-NL63, HCoV-OC43 and HCoV-229E.

The CDR3 has 15 amino acids. V lost 3 bases, J lost 6 bases, and 7 bases stayed unmatched. The germline CDR1 and CDR2 sequences are MNHNS and SASEGT. Treatment: approximately nine-day PBMC culture with coronavirus spike peptide pools or control peptides (ViraFEST assay). The collection of CD4+ T cells from the unexposed donor took place before the COVID-19 pandemic (2011-2018). First, ViraFEST expanded antigen-specific T cells with peptide pools, and next it sequenced the TCRs. On this clonotype: Its specificity is not known.

The Oncomine TCR Beta short-read assay sequenced DNA from cultured CD4+ T cells. Genomic DNA was taken out of cultured CD4+ T cells by extraction. TCRdb used MiXCR to reprocess the PCR reads, holding one entry per CDR3 protein. The table includes approximately 9,600 distinct CDR3 sequences, about 32% detected once. The clonotype comes from a human donor in good health. The source material was CD4+ T cells from blood, cultured in vitro. The V and J genes are TRBV6-1 and TRBJ2-1; 8 bases align to TRBD2. This CDR3 reads CASSDQSSGSNEQFF. CDR3 DNA sequence: TGTGCCAGCAGTGATCAATCCAGCGGGAGCAATGAGCAGTTCTTC.